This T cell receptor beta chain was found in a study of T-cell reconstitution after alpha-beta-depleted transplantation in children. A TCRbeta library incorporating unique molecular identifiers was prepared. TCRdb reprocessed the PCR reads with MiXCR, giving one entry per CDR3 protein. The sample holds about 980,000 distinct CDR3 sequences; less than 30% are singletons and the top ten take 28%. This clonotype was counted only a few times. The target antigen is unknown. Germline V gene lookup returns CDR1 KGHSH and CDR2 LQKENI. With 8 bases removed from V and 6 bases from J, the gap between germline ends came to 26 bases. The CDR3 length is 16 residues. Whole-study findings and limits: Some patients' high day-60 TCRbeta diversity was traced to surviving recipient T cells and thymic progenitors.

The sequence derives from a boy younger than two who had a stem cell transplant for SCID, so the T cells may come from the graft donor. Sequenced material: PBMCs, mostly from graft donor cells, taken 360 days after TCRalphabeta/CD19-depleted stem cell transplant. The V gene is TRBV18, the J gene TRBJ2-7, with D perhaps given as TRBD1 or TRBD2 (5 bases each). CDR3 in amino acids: CASTLHEFTTRGEQYF. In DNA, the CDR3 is TGTGCCAGCACCCTTCACGAATTTACGACGAGGGGCGAGCAGTACTTC.